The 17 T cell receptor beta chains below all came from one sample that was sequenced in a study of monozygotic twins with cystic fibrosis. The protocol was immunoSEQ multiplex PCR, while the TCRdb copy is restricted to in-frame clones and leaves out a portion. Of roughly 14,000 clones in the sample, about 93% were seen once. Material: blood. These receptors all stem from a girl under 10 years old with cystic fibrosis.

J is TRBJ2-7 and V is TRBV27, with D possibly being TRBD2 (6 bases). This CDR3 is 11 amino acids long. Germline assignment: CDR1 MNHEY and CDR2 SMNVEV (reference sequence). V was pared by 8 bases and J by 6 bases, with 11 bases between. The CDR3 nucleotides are TGTGCCAGCCAAGGAGGGTCCGAGCAGTACTTC. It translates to CASQGGSEQYF.

CDR3 bases: TGTGCCAGCAGCTTAGATCGAGACAGGGGAGGCAGCAATCAGCCCCAGCATTTT. Translated, it gives CASSLDRDRGGSNQPQHF. V gene TRBV7-8 combines with J gene TRBJ1-5; 8 bases fit TRBD1. The CDR3 extends over 18 amino acids. The junction had 9 bases not matched to a gene; V was cut back by 1 base and J by 1 base. Germline CDR1 SGHVS, CDR2 FQNEAQ.

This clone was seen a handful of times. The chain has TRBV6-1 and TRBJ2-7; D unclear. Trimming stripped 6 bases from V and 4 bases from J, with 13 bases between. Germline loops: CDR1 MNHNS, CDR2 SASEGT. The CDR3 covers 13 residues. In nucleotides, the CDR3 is TGTGCCAGCAGCCACCGTGCAGAGTACGAGCAGTACTTC. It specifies CASSHRAEYEQYF.

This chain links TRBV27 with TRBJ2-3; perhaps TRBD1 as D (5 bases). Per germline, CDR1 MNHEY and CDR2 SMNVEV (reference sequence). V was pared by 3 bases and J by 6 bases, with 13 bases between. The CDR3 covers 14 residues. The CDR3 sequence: CASSFRLPGDTQYF. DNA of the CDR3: TGTGCCAGCAGTTTTAGACTCCCAGGGGATACGCAGTATTTT.

The CDR3 DNA reads TGTGCCAGCAGTGATCCGTGGGGGGGGAGCTCCTACAATGAGCAGTTCTTC. Protein sequence: CASSDPWGGSSYNEQFF. V is TRBV6-1 and J is TRBJ2-1, with 7 nucleotides matching TRBD2. J lost 0 bases, V lost 3 bases, and 8 bases had no gene match. CDR1 and CDR2 (germline): MNHNS, SASEGT. This CDR3 contains 17 residues.

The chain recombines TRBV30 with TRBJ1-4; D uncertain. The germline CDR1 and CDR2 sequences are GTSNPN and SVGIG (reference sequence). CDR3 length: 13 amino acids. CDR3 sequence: CACGWATNEKLFF. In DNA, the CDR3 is TGTGCTTGCGGATGGGCAACTAATGAAAAACTGTTTTTT.

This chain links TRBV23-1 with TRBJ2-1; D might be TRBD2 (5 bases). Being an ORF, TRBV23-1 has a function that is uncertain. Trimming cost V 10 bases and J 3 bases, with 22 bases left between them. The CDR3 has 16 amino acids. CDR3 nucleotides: TGCGCCACCAAACTCAAGAATACTAGTTTCTACAATGAGCAGTTCTTC. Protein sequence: CATKLKNTSFYNEQFF.

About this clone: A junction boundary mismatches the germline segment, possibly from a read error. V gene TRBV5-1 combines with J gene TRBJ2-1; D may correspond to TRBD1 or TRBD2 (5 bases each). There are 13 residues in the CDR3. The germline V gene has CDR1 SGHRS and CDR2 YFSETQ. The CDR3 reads CASSWSEGTAQIF. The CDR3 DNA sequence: TGCGCCAGCAGCTGGAGTGAAGGGACGGCGCAGATCTTC.

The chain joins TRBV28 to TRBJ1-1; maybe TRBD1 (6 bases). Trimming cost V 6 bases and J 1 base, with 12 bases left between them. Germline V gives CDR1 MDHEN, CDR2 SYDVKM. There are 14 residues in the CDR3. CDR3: CASSPATGNTEAFF. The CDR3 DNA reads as TGTGCCAGCAGCCCTGCGACAGGGAACACTGAAGCTTTCTTT.

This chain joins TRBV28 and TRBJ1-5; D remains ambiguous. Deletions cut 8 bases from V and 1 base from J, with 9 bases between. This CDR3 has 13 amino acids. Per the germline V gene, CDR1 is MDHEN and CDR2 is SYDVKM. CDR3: CASRGWSNQPQHF. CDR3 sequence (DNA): TGTGCCAGCCGGGGATGGAGCAATCAGCCCCAGCATTTT.

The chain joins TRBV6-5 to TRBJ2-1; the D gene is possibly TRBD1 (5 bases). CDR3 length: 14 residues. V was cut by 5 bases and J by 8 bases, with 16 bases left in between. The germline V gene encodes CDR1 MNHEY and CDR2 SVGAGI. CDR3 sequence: CASSQGPGNDEQFF. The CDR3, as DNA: TGTGCCAGCAGTCAGGGTCCTGGGAATGATGAGCAGTTCTTC.

CDR3 sequence: CASSLGRTNEKLFF. Here the CDR3 DNA reads TGTGCCAGCAGCTTGGGACGGACTAATGAAAAACTGTTTTTT. The chain carries TRBV5-4 and TRBJ1-4; no definite D call. The V end lost 0 bases, the J end lost 2 bases, and 5 bases lay between the germline ends. This CDR3 has 14 amino acids. Germline V lookup: CDR1 SGHNT, CDR2 YYREEE (reference sequence).

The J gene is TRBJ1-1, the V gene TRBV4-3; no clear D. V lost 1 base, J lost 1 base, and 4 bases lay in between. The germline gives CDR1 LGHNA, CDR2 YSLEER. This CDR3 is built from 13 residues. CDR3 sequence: CASSQVPNTEAFF. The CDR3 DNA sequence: TGCGCCAGCAGCCAAGTCCCGAACACTGAAGCTTTCTTT.

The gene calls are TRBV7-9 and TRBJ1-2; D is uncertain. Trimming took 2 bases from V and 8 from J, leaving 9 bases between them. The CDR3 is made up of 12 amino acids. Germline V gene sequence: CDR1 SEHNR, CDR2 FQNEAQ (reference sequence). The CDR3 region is CASSLPFVGYTF. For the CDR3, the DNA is TGTGCCAGCAGCTTACCCTTTGTGGGCTACACCTTC.

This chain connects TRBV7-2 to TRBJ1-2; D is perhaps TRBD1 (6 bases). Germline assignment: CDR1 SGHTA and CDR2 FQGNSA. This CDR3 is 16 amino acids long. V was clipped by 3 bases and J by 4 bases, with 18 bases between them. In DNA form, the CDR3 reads TGTGCCAGCAGCTTCGGTTTCCAGGGGACCGTCTATGGCTACACCTTC. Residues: CASSFGFQGTVYGYTF.

The CDR3, as DNA: TGTGCCAGCAGCTCCAGGGCAAGAACAGATACGCAGTATTTT. Protein product: CASSSRARTDTQYF. The chain has TRBV5-4 and TRBJ2-3, with D tentatively TRBD1 (5 bases). The CDR3 contains 14 residues. Germline loops: CDR1 SGHNT, CDR2 YYREEE (reference sequence). V gave up 3 bases and J gave up 3 bases, with 11 bases separating them.

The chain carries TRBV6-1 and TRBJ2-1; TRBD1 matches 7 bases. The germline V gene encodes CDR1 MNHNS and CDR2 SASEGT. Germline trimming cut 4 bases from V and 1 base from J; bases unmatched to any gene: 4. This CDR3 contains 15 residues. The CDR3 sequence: CASSGQGLSYNEQFF. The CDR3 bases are TGTGCCAGCAGTGGACAGGGCCTTTCCTACAATGAGCAGTTCTTC.